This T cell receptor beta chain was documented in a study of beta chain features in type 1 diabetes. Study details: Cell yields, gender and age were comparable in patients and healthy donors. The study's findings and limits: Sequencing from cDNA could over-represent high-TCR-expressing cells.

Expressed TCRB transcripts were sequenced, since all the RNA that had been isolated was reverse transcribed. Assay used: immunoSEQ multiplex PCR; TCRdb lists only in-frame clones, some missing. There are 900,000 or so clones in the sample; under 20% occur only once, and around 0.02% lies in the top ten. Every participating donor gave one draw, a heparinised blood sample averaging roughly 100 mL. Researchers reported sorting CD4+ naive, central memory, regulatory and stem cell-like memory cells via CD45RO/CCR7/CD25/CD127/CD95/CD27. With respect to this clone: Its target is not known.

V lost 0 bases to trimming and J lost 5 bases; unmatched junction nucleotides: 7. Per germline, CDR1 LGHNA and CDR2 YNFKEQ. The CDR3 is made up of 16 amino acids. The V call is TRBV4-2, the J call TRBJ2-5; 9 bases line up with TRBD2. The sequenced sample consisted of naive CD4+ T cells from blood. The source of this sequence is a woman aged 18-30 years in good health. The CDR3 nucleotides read TGTGCCAGCAGCCAAGATCGGAAGCTAGCGGGGGAGACCCAGTACTTC. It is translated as CASSQDRKLAGETQYF.